This T cell receptor beta chain stems from a study of cytomegalovirus exposure and HLA in healthy donors. PCR primers comprised 60 Vbeta and 13 Jbeta primers. Sequenced by immunoSEQ multiplex PCR; TCRdb stores in-frame clones only, minus some. The repertoire holds 150,000 or so clones, with roughly 78% as singletons. The TCR sequence derives from a woman aged 40 to 55 in good health and CMV-seronegative. Source material: PBMCs.

CDR3 coding DNA: TGTGCCAGCAGTGGACAGTGGACTAGCGGGGGGGCCGTTTACGAGCAGTACTTC. It codes for CASSGQWTSGGAVYEQYF. The chain joins TRBV6-1 to TRBJ2-7, with 15 bases fitting TRBD2. This CDR3 region has 18 residues. Trimming took 4 bases from V and 4 from J; bases not matched to a gene: 11. The germline V gene has CDR1 MNHNS and CDR2 SASEGT.